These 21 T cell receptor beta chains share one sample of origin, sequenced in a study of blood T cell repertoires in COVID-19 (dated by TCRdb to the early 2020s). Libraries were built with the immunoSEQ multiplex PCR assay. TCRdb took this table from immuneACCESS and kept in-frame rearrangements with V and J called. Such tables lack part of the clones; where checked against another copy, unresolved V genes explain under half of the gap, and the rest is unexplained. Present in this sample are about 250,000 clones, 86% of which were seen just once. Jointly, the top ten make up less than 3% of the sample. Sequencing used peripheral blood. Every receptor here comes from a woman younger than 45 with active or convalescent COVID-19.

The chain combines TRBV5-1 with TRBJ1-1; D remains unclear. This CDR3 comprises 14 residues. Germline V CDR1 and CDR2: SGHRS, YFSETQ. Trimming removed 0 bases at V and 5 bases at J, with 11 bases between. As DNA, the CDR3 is TGCGCCAGCAGCTTGGGGGAGGGATCTACTGAAGCTTTCTTT. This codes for CASSLGEGSTEAFF.

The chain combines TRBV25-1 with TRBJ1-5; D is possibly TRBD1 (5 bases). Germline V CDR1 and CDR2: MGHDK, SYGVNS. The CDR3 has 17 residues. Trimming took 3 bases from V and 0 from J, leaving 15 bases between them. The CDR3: CASSDGRRGSSNQPQHF. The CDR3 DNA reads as TGTGCCAGCAGTGACGGACGGAGGGGTAGTAGCAATCAGCCCCAGCATTTT.

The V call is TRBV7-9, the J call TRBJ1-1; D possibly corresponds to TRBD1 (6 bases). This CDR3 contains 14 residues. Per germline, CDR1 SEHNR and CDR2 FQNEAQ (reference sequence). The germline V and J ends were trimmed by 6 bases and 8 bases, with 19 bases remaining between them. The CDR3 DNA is TGTGCCAGCAGGGGTCAGGGGTTCCTCTCGGAAGCTTTCTTT. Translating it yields CASRGQGFLSEAFF.

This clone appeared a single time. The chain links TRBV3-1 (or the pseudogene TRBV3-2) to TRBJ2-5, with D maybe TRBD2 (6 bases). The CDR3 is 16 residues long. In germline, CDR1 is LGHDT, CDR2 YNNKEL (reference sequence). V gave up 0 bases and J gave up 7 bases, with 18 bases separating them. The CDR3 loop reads CASSQDGGVRGGTQYF. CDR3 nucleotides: TGTGCCAGCAGCCAAGATGGAGGGGTCCGGGGTGGGACCCAGTACTTC.

CDR3 sequence reads: CASSPTRVQGEQFF. CDR3 sequence (DNA): TGCGCCAGCAGCCCCACTAGGGTTCAAGGTGAGCAGTTCTTC. The chain links TRBV5-1 to TRBJ2-1; D possibly corresponds to TRBD2 (5 bases). The V gene lost 4 bases and the J gene lost 9 bases, with 17 bases spanning the gap. The CDR3 length is 14 residues. The germline V gene encodes CDR1 SGHRS and CDR2 YFSETQ. Variable domain in full (rest from reference TRBV5-1 and TRBJ2-1): KAGVTQTPRYLIKTRGQQVTLSCSPISGHRSVSWYQQTPGQGLQFLFEYFSETQRNKGNFPGRFSGRQFSNSRSEMNVSTLELGDSALYLCASSPTRVQGEQFFGPGTRLTVL.

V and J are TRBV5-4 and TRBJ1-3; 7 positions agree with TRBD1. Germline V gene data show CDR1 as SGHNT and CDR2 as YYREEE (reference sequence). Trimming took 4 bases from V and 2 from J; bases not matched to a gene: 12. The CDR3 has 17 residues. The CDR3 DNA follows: TGTGCCAGCAGCCCACGACTCGGGACAGCTCCTGGAAACACCATATATTTT. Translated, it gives CASSPRLGTAPGNTIYF.

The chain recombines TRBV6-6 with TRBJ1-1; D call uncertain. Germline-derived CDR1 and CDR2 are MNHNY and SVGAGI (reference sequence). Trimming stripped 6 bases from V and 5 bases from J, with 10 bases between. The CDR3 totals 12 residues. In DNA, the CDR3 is TGTGCCAGCAGCGAATCTAGAACTGAAGCTTTCTTT. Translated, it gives CASSESRTEAFF.

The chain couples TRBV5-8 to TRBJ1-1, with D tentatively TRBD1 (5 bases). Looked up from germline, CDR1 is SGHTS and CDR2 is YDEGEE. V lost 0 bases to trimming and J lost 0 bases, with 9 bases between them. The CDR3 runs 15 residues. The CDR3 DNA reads TGTGCCAGCAGCTTGGCGGGGGGGTTGAACACTGAAGCTTTCTTT. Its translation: CASSLAGGLNTEAFF.

The CDR3 is CASSFAGVGTEAFF. The CDR3 DNA reads TGCGCCAGCAGCTTCGCCGGGGTCGGCACTGAAGCTTTCTTT. V usage is TRBV5-1 and J usage is TRBJ1-1; no firm D call. V was pared by 2 bases and J by 4 bases, with 12 bases between. CDR1 and CDR2 from the germline V gene are SGHRS and YFSETQ. The length of the CDR3 is 14 residues.

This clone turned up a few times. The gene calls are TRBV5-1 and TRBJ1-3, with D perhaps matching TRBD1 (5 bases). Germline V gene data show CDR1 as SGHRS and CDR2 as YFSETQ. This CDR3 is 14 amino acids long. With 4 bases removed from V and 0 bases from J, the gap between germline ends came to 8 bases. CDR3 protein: CASSAQGSGNTIYF. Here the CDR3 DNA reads TGCGCCAGCAGCGCCCAGGGCTCTGGAAACACCATATATTTT.

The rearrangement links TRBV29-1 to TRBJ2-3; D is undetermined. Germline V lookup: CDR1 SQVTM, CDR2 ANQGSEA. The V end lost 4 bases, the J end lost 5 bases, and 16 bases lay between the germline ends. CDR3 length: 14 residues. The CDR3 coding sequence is TGCAGCGTTGCCCCTCCTCCGGTGAGAGATACGCAGTATTTT. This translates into CSVAPPPVRDTQYF.

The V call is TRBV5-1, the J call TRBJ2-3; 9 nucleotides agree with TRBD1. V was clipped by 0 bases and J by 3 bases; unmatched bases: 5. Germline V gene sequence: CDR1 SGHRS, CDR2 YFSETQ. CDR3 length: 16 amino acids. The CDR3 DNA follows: TGCGCCAGCAGCTTGGACGGGACAGGGAAAACAGATACGCAGTATTTT. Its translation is CASSLDGTGKTDTQYF.

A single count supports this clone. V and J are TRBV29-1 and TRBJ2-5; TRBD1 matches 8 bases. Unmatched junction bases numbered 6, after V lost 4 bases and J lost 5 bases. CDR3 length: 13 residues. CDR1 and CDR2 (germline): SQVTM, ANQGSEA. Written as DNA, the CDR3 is TGCAGCGTTGCAGGGGGCGGTTGGGAGACCCAGTACTTC. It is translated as CSVAGGGWETQYF.

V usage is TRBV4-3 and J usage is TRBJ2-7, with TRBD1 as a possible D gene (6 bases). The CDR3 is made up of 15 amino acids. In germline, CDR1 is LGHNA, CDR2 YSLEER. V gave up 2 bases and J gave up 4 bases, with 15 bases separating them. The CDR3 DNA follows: TGCGCCAGCAGCCAACAGGGGTTGAGTGGATACGAGCAGTACTTC. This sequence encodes CASSQQGLSGYEQYF.

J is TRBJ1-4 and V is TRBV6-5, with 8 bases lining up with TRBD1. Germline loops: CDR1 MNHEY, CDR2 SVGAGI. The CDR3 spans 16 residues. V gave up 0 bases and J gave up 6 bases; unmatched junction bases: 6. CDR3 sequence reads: CASSYSINRGDEKLFF. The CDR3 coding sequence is TGTGCCAGCAGTTACTCGATTAACAGGGGGGATGAAAAACTGTTTTTT.

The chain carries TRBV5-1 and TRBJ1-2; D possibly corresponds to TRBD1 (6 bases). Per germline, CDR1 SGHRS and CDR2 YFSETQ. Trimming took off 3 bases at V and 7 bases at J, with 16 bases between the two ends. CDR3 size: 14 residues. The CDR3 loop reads CASSSLPGDSGYTF. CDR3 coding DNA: TGCGCCAGCAGCTCCCTCCCAGGGGATAGTGGCTACACCTTC.

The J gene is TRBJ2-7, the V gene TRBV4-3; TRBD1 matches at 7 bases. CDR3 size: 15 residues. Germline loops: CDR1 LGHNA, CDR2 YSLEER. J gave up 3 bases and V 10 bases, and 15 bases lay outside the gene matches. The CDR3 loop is CATLRPGQSYYEQYF. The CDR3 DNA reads TGCGCCACCCTAAGACCGGGACAGAGCTACTACGAGCAGTACTTC.

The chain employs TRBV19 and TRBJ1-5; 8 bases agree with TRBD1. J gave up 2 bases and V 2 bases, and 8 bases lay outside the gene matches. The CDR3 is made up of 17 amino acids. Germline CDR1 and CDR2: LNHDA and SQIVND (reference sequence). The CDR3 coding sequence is TGTGCCAGTAGTATACTTACAATGGGACAGGGCAATCAGCCCCAGCATTTT. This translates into CASSILTMGQGNQPQHF.

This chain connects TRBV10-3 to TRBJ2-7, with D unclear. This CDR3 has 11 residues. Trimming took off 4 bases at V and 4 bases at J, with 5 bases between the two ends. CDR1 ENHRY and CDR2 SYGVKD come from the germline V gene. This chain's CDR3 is CAISGQYEQYF. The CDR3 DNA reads TGTGCCATCAGTGGACAATACGAGCAGTACTTC.

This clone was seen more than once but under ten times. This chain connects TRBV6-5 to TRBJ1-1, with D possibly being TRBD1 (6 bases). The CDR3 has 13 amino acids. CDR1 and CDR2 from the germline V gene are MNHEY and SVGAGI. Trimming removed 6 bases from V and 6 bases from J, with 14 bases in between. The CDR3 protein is CASSREGVAEAFF. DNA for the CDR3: TGTGCCAGCAGCCGAGAGGGGGTTGCTGAAGCTTTCTTT.

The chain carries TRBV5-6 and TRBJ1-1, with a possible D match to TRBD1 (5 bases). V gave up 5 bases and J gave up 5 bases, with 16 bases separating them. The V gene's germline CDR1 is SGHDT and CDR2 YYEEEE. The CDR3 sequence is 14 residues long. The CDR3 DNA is TGTGCCAGCAGGCGGAGGGGTAGAAGAACTGAAGCTTTCTTT. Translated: CASRRRGRRTEAFF.